This T cell receptor beta chain was profiled in a study of T cell responses to AZD1222 COVID-19 vaccine. Study-level points and caveats: Spike-spanning, vaccine-associated CD4 TCRs were dominant at 160-218 and 743-854. Repertoires were sampled only after the peak T cell response. Most donors were white British and more were female, and clonal diversity was possibly underestimated. Vaccination with two AZD1222 doses was followed by a rise in Spike-specific TCR breadth and depth.

The germline gives CDR1 LNHDA, CDR2 SQIVND (reference sequence). The CDR3 is 15 residues long. Assay used: immunoSEQ multiplex PCR; TCRdb lists only in-frame clones, some missing. The table records roughly 55,000 clones, around 90% of them present only once. With respect to this clone: Antigen specificity is unknown. At one of its ends the junction is not consistent with the germline gene, which may arise from a read error.

The source of this sequence is an adult in good health. Sample: peripheral blood, taken on day 0 of AZD1222 vaccination. The chain carries TRBV19 and TRBJ2-1, with 7 bases fitting TRBD2. CDR3 nucleotides: TGTGCCAGTAGTATTTCTAGCGGCTCCTACAGTGAGCAGTTCTTC. It codes for CASSISSGSYSEQFF.